Each of the 27 T cell receptor beta chains below was sequenced from the same sample in a study of T cell responses to AZD1222 COVID-19 vaccine. Produced via immunoSEQ multiplex PCR; TCRdb's table is partial and in-frame only. Among approximately 60,000 clones listed, roughly 85% were seen once. The source material was peripheral blood, sampled on day 0 of MenACWY control vaccination. The receptors here all came from an adult in good health.

The rearrangement links TRBV6-4 to TRBJ1-6, with 12 bases matching TRBD1. CDR1 and CDR2 from the germline V gene are MRHNA and SNTAGT. With 6 bases clipped from V and 9 bases from J, the junction kept 3 bases outside the gene matches. The CDR3 consists of 14 residues. Here the CDR3 DNA reads TGTGCCAGCAGCACGGGACAGGGGGCTTCACCCCTCCACTTT. Translation gives CASSTGQGASPLHF.

The rearrangement joins TRBV5-8 to TRBJ2-3; no clear D gene. The CDR3 consists of 15 residues. V gave up 5 bases and J gave up 0 bases, with 13 bases separating them. Germline V gene sequence: CDR1 SGHTS, CDR2 YDEGEE. The CDR3 here is CASSRAGTSTDTQYF. The CDR3 DNA follows: TGTGCCAGCAGTCGAGCCGGCACTAGCACAGATACGCAGTATTTT.

The chain uses TRBV19 and TRBJ2-2; D is unresolved. The CDR3 consists of 14 residues. Germline values: CDR1 LNHDA, CDR2 SQIVND (reference sequence). V was trimmed by 8 bases and J by 0 bases, leaving 10 bases between them. This chain's CDR3 is CASRTAANTGELFF. CDR3 nucleotide sequence: TGTGCCAGTCGTACAGCAGCGAACACCGGGGAGCTGTTTTTT.

The chain combines TRBV5-8 with TRBJ1-2; no clear D. CDR1 and CDR2 from the germline V gene are SGHTS and YDEGEE. V was shortened by 2 bases and J by 2 bases, with 7 bases between the two germline ends. CDR3 length equals 13 residues. The CDR3, as DNA: TGTGCCAGCAGCTTACAACAAAACTATGGCTACACCTTC. It specifies CASSLQQNYGYTF. Based on the CDR3 plus reference TRBV5-8 and TRBJ1-2, the full variable domain is EAGVTQSPTHLIKTRGQQATLRCSPISGHTSVYWYQQALGLGLQFLLWYDEGEERNRGNFPPRFSGRQFPNYSSELNVNALELEDSALYLCASSLQQNYGYTFGSGTRLTVV.

J is TRBJ2-3 and V is TRBV2; 9 bases map to TRBD2. J was trimmed by 3 bases and V by 4 bases; bases with no gene match: 2. Germline V gene data show CDR1 as SNHLY and CDR2 as FYNNEI. The CDR3 extends over 14 amino acids. The CDR3 here is CASSGRGGTDTQYF. CDR3 bases: TGTGCCAGCAGTGGGCGGGGGGGGACAGATACGCAGTATTTT.

This chain links TRBV19 with TRBJ2-1, with TRBD2 matching 15 bases. The CDR3 is 18 amino acids. The germline V gene encodes CDR1 LNHDA and CDR2 SQIVND (reference sequence). V was pared by 3 bases and J by 1 base, with 4 bases of the junction left unmatched. As DNA, the CDR3 is TGTGCCAGTAGTATTGGGGGACTAGCGGGAGGTTCCTACAATGAGCAGTTCTTC. Protein product: CASSIGGLAGGSYNEQFF.

The chain links TRBV15 to TRBJ1-4; D gene uncertain. Looked up from germline, CDR1 is LNHNV and CDR2 is YYDKDF (reference sequence). This CDR3 has 15 amino acids. V was trimmed by 0 bases and J by 8 bases, leaving 13 bases between them. CDR3 amino acids: CATSRDSEQHEKLFF. As DNA, the CDR3 is TGTGCCACCAGCAGAGATTCCGAACAACACGAAAAACTGTTTTTT.

Here the CDR3 reads CASSPGQGTVSGANVLTF. CDR3 sequence (DNA): TGTGCCAGCAGCCCCGGACAGGGGACGGTCTCTGGGGCCAACGTCCTGACTTTC. V and J are TRBV16 and TRBJ2-6; TRBD1 matches at 9 bases. V lost 4 bases, J lost 0 bases, and 7 bases stayed unmatched. The CDR3 contains 18 residues. CDR1 is KGHSY, CDR2 FQNENV, per germline.

CDR3 coding DNA: TGTGCCATCAGTGAGTCGAGTAGCGGGAGCCCGGGTGGGAAAAACATTCAGTACTTC. It specifies CAISESSSGSPGGKNIQYF. This chain joins TRBV10-3 and TRBJ2-4; 9 bases line up with TRBD2. The CDR3 loop spans 19 amino acids. The junction had 13 bases not matched to a gene; V was cut back by 0 bases and J by 4 bases. Per germline, CDR1 ENHRY and CDR2 SYGVKD.

The V gene is TRBV4-3, the J gene TRBJ2-3; D perhaps matches TRBD2 (5 bases). The CDR3 has 16 residues. Germline CDR1 and CDR2: LGHNA and YSLEER. Trimming took off 0 bases at V and 0 bases at J, with 10 bases between the two ends. The CDR3 loop is CASSQDIGGSTDTQYF. The CDR3 bases are TGCGCCAGCAGCCAAGATATAGGAGGAAGCACAGATACGCAGTATTTT.

CDR3 coding DNA: TGTGCCAGCATGTGGGGAAATGAGCAGTTCTTC. Translation: CASMWGNEQFF. The chain recombines TRBV6-1 with TRBJ2-1; the D is unclear. Between the trimmed V and J ends, which lost 7 bases and 7 bases, there was a span of 8 bases. The CDR3 runs 11 residues. CDR1 MNHNS and CDR2 SASEGT come from the germline V gene.

The J gene is TRBJ2-7, the V gene TRBV27, with a possible D match to TRBD2 (6 bases). Germline V gives CDR1 MNHEY, CDR2 SMNVEV (reference sequence). The CDR3 contains 15 residues. V lost 4 bases and J 2 bases, leaving 15 bases between the germline ends. CDR3 nucleotide sequence: TGTGCCAGCAGTTCGAGGCGGGATCCTGCCTACGAGCAGTACTTC. As protein: CASSSRRDPAYEQYF.

V is TRBV21-1 and J is TRBJ1-6; the table gives TRBD1 as D, unverified against the DNA. TRBV21-1 constitutes a pseudogene. CDR3 size: 17 residues. Here the CDR3 DNA reads TGTGCCATCTCCCGGGACAGGGGGGACTCCTATAATTCACCCCTCCACTTT. It translates to CAISRDRGDSYNSPLHF.

The chain has TRBV5-6 and TRBJ2-1; 9 nucleotides line up with TRBD2. J lost 6 bases, V lost 5 bases, and 6 bases had no gene match. The germline V gene has CDR1 SGHDT and CDR2 YYEEEE. The CDR3 covers 14 residues. The CDR3 protein is CASRRLTSGNEQFF. The CDR3, as DNA: TGTGCCAGCAGACGTCTGACTAGCGGCAATGAGCAGTTCTTC. The variable domain in full, completed from reference TRBV5-6 and TRBJ2-1, reads DAGVTQSPTHLIKTRGQQVTLRCSPKSGHDTVSWYQQALGQGPQFIFQYYEEEERQRGNFPDRFSGHQFPNYSSELNVNALLLGDSALYLCASRRLTSGNEQFFGPGTRLTVL.

This sequence joins TRBV4-1 and TRBJ2-1; tentative D call: TRBD2 (6 bases). Germline V gene data show CDR1 as MGHRA and CDR2 as YSYEKL. The CDR3 is made up of 17 amino acids. Trimming removed 0 bases at V and 1 base at J, with 13 bases between. This CDR3 is CASSQESSGHSYNEQFF. In DNA form, the CDR3 reads TGCGCCAGCAGCCAAGAGTCGAGCGGGCATTCCTACAATGAGCAGTTCTTC.

The rearrangement joins TRBV5-4 to TRBJ2-7; D may be TRBD2 (7 bases). The V end was cut by 0 bases, the J end by 3 bases, with 16 bases between. From germline, CDR1 is SGHNT and CDR2 YYREEE (reference sequence). The CDR3 spans 16 residues. The CDR3 reads CASSLGGGTLIYEQYF. The CDR3 nucleotides are TGTGCCAGCAGCTTGGGGGGAGGGACACTGATCTACGAGCAGTACTTC.

This clone was recorded only once. The rearrangement links TRBV6-5 to TRBJ1-1, with D unresolved. Trimming stripped 6 bases from V and 5 bases from J, with 10 bases between. Germline V CDR1 and CDR2: MNHEY, SVGAGI. The CDR3 spans 12 residues. The chain's CDR3 is CASSSGRTEAFF. CDR3 bases: TGTGCCAGCAGCAGTGGGAGGACTGAAGCTTTCTTT.

The chain combines TRBV6-5 with TRBJ1-2, with D tentatively TRBD1 (6 bases). Trimming pared 7 bases from V and 8 bases from J, leaving 14 bases between. This CDR3 comprises 12 residues. Looked up from germline, CDR1 is MNHEY and CDR2 is SVGAGI. The CDR3 reads CASKIQGGGYTF. The DNA of the CDR3 is TGTGCCAGCAAGATACAGGGAGGGGGCTACACCTTC.

This clone was recorded a few times. This chain uses TRBV19 with TRBJ2-2; 13 bases map to TRBD2. V was pared by 5 bases and J by 5 bases, with 8 bases of the junction left unmatched. The CDR3 is made up of 17 amino acids. Germline lookup yields CDR1 LNHDA and CDR2 SQIVND (reference sequence). The CDR3 region has the DNA TGTGCCAGTAGTCGGCGGACTAGCGGGAGTGTGACCGGGGAGCTGTTTTTT. Translated, it gives CASSRRTSGSVTGELFF.

The chain combines TRBV6-6 with TRBJ1-6; no reliable D call. The CDR3 length is 13 residues. CDR1 and CDR2 from the germline V gene are MNHNY and SVGAGI (reference sequence). V gave up 2 bases and J gave up 8 bases, with 7 bases separating them. CDR3: CASSYLGYSPLHF. CDR3 in DNA: TGTGCCAGCAGTTACCTTGGCTATTCACCCCTCCACTTT.

This chain connects TRBV2 to TRBJ2-1; 14 bases fit TRBD2. Germline V CDR1 and CDR2: SNHLY, FYNNEI. This CDR3 spans 14 amino acids. V lost 3 bases, J lost 9 bases, and 1 base stayed unmatched. CDR3 sequence (DNA): TGTGCCAGCAGTGAGGGACTAGCGGGAGTTGAGCAGTTCTTC. This gives the protein CASSEGLAGVEQFF.

This clone was detected only once. J is TRBJ2-2 and V is TRBV6-5; D is unresolved. The germline V gene has CDR1 MNHEY and CDR2 SVGAGI. The V and J ends lost 2 bases and 4 bases respectively, with 8 bases between them. The CDR3 runs to 14 residues. The CDR3, as DNA: TGTGCCAGCAGTTACGGTCTGGGCACCGGGGAGCTGTTTTTT. Protein product: CASSYGLGTGELFF.

This CDR3 reads CASSESWQGHEQYF. CDR3 in DNA: TGCGCCAGCAGTGAGTCTTGGCAGGGTCACGAGCAGTACTTC. This sequence joins TRBV10-1 and TRBJ2-7; perhaps TRBD1 as D (5 bases). The V gene lost 0 bases and the J gene lost 5 bases, with 11 bases spanning the gap. The CDR3 is 14 residues long. CDR1 and CDR2 from the germline V gene are WNHNN and SYGVQD (reference sequence).

This chain uses TRBV11-2 with TRBJ2-2; 8 bases align to TRBD1. The J segment lost 6 bases and the V segment lost 7 bases, leaving 10 bases of the junction unmatched. This CDR3 contains 15 residues. The germline V gene encodes CDR1 SGHAT and CDR2 FQNNGV. CDR3 region: CASNSQGGFSGELFF. The CDR3 DNA is TGTGCCAGCAACTCACAGGGGGGATTTTCCGGGGAGCTGTTTTTT.

The V call is TRBV19, the J call TRBJ1-1, with D perhaps TRBD1 (5 bases). Germline assignment: CDR1 LNHDA and CDR2 SQIVND (reference sequence). The V end lost 9 bases, the J end lost 0 bases, and 11 bases lay between the germline ends. This CDR3 has 13 amino acids. CDR3 loop: CASELRVNTEAFF. The CDR3 coding sequence is TGTGCCAGCGAACTCAGGGTGAACACTGAAGCTTTCTTT.

The chain employs TRBV28 and TRBJ2-1; 12 bases are shared with TRBD1. Germline lookup yields CDR1 MDHEN and CDR2 SYDVKM. Unmatched junction bases numbered 6, after V lost 4 bases and J lost 5 bases. The CDR3 spans 16 residues. CDR3 residues: CASSSPGTGGNNEQFF. CDR3 bases: TGTGCCAGCAGTTCTCCCGGGACAGGGGGCAACAATGAGCAGTTCTTC.

The CDR3 coding sequence is TGTGCCAGCAGCGCCGACGGGAGCTCCTACAATGAGCAGTTCTTC. Amino acids: CASSADGSSYNEQFF. The chain couples TRBV11-3 to TRBJ2-1, with a weak D call TRBD2 (6 bases). The CDR3 extends over 15 amino acids. V lost 5 bases and J lost 0, with 11 bases in between. The germline gives CDR1 SGHNT, CDR2 YENEEA.